This entry lists 24 T cell receptor beta chains sequenced from one sample in a study of regulatory T cells in long-lasting Graves disease. With iRepertoire HTBI primers and Arm-PCR of CDR3 regions, TCR beta libraries were built. One entry per CDR3 protein, called by TCRdb with MiXCR from the multiplex PCR reads. The sample yields roughly 500,000 distinct CDR3 sequences, around a fifth seen once. Time point reported: persistent/refractory GD, antithyroid drugs over 5 years with positive TRAb. Generation of the TCR library employed RNA extracted from PBMCs. Sequences were derived from peripheral blood mononuclear cells (PBMCs), sampled when the disease was refractory, from a patient treated with antithyroid drugs. The source is a female donor with Graves disease.

In the case of this clonotype: It differs at one base from a far larger clone, so likely a read error. This CDR3 reads CASRPWAAGKYTEAFF. The CDR3 bases are TGTGCCAGCAGACCCTGGGCGGCAGGGAAGTACACTGAAGCTTTCTTT. The chain couples TRBV2 to TRBJ1-1; D is perhaps TRBD1 (5 bases). Between the trimmed V and J ends, which lost 6 bases and 3 bases, there was a span of 20 bases. The germline gives CDR1 SNHLY, CDR2 FYNNEI. This CDR3 comprises 16 residues.

This clonotype came up many times. The chain has TRBV7-2 and TRBJ2-5; a possible D gene is TRBD1 (5 bases). The CDR3 runs 13 residues. V was clipped by 6 bases and J by 1 base, with 9 bases between them. Germline CDR1 reads SGHTA; CDR2 reads FQGNSA. CDR3 loop: CASRGDSQETQYF. As DNA, the CDR3 is TGTGCCAGCAGGGGCGACAGCCAAGAGACCCAGTACTTC.

This clonotype was seen only a few times. A read error may account for a junction end that differs from germline. V is TRBV7-7 and J is TRBJ2-5; 10 bases map to TRBD2. Germline assignment: CDR1 SSHAT and CDR2 FNYEAQ (reference sequence). The CDR3 totals 17 residues. CDR3 nucleotide sequence: TGTGCTAGCAGCTCGGCGGCTAGCGGGGGATGGGGGGAGACCCAGTACTTC. This sequence encodes CASSSAASGGWGETQYF.

This clonotype has a count of ten or more. This chain connects TRBV2 to TRBJ2-5; 7 bases are shared with TRBD1. CDR1 is SNHLY, CDR2 FYNNEI, per germline. V lost 6 bases and J lost 4; bases outside the gene matches: 2. CDR3 length: 12 amino acids. The CDR3 coding sequence is TGTGCCAGCAGCAACAGGGGAGAGACCCAGTACTTC. Translating gives CASSNRGETQYF.

The sample holds a few counts of this clonotype. This sequence joins TRBV27 and TRBJ2-7; 7 nucleotides agree with TRBD1. The CDR3 extends over 12 amino acids. CDR1 is MNHEY and CDR2 is SMNVEV in the germline V gene (reference sequence). V trimming: 5 bases; J trimming: 8 bases; junction bases outside the gene matches: 6. CDR3 sequence reads: CASSQGTEKQYF. The DNA for the CDR3 is TGTGCCAGCAGTCAAGGGACAGAGAAGCAGTACTTC.

The rearrangement links TRBV3-1 to TRBJ1-2; a possible D gene is TRBD1 (6 bases). This CDR3 spans 15 amino acids. CDR1 and CDR2 (germline): LGHDT, YNNKEL (reference sequence). Trimming cost V 4 bases and J 4 bases, with 16 bases left between them. DNA of the CDR3: TGTGCCAGCAGCCCCCAAGCGACAGGAGGCTATGGCTACACCTTC. It specifies CASSPQATGGYGYTF. The whole variable domain, remainder taken from reference TRBV3-1 and TRBJ1-2, is DTAVSQTPKYLVTQMGNDKSIKCEQNLGHDTMYWYKQDSKKFLKIMFSYNNKELIINETVPNRFSPKSPDKAHLNLHINSLELGDSAVYFCASSPQATGGYGYTFGSGTRLTVV.

This clonotype was seen only a few times. For the CDR3, the DNA is TGTGCCAGCAGTTACTCGAGCGACAGTCAGTCCGAGCAGTACTTC. This codes for CASSYSSDSQSEQYF. The J gene is TRBJ2-7, the V gene TRBV6-5, with D perhaps TRBD1 (5 bases). V lost 0 bases and J lost 6, with 15 bases in between. Germline V lookup: CDR1 MNHEY, CDR2 SVGAGI. There are 15 residues in the CDR3.

This clonotype was counted many times. This chain links TRBV29-1 with TRBJ1-2; D ambiguous. Germline assignment: CDR1 SQVTM and CDR2 ANQGSEA. The CDR3 contains 12 residues. Trimming cost V 3 bases and J 2 bases, with 7 bases left between them. The CDR3 nucleotides are TGCAGCGTTGACTCCAGAAACTATGGCTACACCTTC. Translating it yields CSVDSRNYGYTF. Full variable domain (rest looked up from reference TRBV29-1 and TRBJ1-2): SAVISQKPSRDICQRGTSLTIQCQVDSQVTMMFWYRQQPGQSLTLIATANQGSEATYESGFVIDKFPISRPNLTFSTLTVSNMSPEDSSIYLCSVDSRNYGYTFGSGTRLTVV.

The chain recombines TRBV7-3 with TRBJ2-1, with D perhaps assigned TRBD1 or TRBD2 (6 bases each). Germline CDR1 is SGHTA and CDR2 is FQGTGA. The germline V and J ends were trimmed by 6 bases and 10 bases, with 13 bases remaining between them. The CDR3 consists of 12 residues. The CDR3 DNA reads as TGTGCCAGCAGTCCAGTCGGGGGCGAGCAGTTCTTC. Its translation: CASSPVGGEQFF.

The sample holds many counts of this clonotype. The chain combines TRBV29-1 with TRBJ2-7; weak D call: TRBD2 (6 bases). Per germline, CDR1 SQVTM and CDR2 ANQGSEA. This CDR3 is built from 15 residues. V was cut by 6 bases and J by 1 base, with 19 bases left in between. The CDR3 DNA reads as TGCAGCGTCGTGGTTGGGGGAGGAACTTCCTACGAGCAGTACTTC. It yields the protein CSVVVGGGTSYEQYF.

This clonotype was picked up many times. The rearrangement joins TRBV7-2 to TRBJ2-5; tentative D call: TRBD2 (5 bases). The CDR3 has 13 amino acids. V was shortened by 5 bases and J by 4 bases, with 11 bases between the two germline ends. Germline V gene sequence: CDR1 SGHTA, CDR2 FQGNSA. In DNA, the CDR3 is TGTGCCAGCAGCCCGGACTGGAGAGAGACCCAGTACTTC. It specifies CASSPDWRETQYF.

In this sample, this clonotype turned up many times. The chain combines TRBV28 with TRBJ1-2; 8 bases are a match to TRBD1. CDR1 MDHEN and CDR2 SYDVKM come from the germline V gene. With V trimmed by 3 bases and J by 6 bases, 3 bases remained unmatched. The CDR3 has 13 residues. As DNA, the CDR3 is TGTGCCAGCAGTTTGTCACAGGGGGATGGCTACACCTTC. It encodes CASSLSQGDGYTF.

Many counts were recorded for this clonotype. The chain employs TRBV7-8 and TRBJ2-7; D gene uncertain. Germline CDR1 is SGHVS and CDR2 is FQNEAQ. Trimming removed 1 base at V and 1 base at J, with 8 bases between. CDR3 length equals 14 residues. In DNA form, the CDR3 reads TGTGCCAGCAGCTTAGGACCCGGTTCCTACGAGCAGTACTTC. This translates into CASSLGPGSYEQYF.

This sequence joins TRBV6-1 and TRBJ1-4; weak D call: TRBD1 (5 bases). Trimming took off 6 bases at V and 9 bases at J, with 14 bases between the two ends. The germline V gene has CDR1 MNHNS and CDR2 SASEGT. CDR3 length equals 13 residues. The CDR3 sequence: CASRDSGIQKLFF. The CDR3 region has the DNA TGTGCCAGCAGGGACTCAGGGATACAAAAACTGTTTTTT.

This clonotype has at least ten counts. This sequence joins TRBV7-2 and TRBJ1-2, with D hard to call. The germline gives CDR1 SGHTA, CDR2 FQGNSA. V dropped 7 bases and J dropped 5 bases, with 17 bases sitting between them. The CDR3 loop spans 14 amino acids. CDR3 sequence (DNA): TGTGCCAGCAACCCGGCACGAGGAGTGTATGGCTACACCTTC. The encoded protein is CASNPARGVYGYTF.

The count of this clonotype is one. V and J are TRBV4-1 and TRBJ1-2; tentative D call: TRBD1 (5 bases). Deletions cut 7 bases from V and 2 bases from J, with 17 bases between. The CDR3 has 15 amino acids. Germline CDR1 reads MGHRA; CDR2 reads YSYEKL. The CDR3 loop reads CASTLNGGWNYGYTF. In DNA form, the CDR3 reads TGCGCCAGCACCTTAAATGGGGGATGGAACTATGGCTACACCTTC.

Many counts were recorded for this clonotype. This chain uses TRBV28 with TRBJ2-5, with TRBD1 as a possible D gene (6 bases). The CDR3 runs 13 residues. Between the trimmed V and J ends, which lost 6 bases and 1 base, there was a span of 9 bases. CDR1 MDHEN and CDR2 SYDVKM come from the germline V gene. CDR3 sequence (DNA): TGTGCCAGCAGGGGACAAGCCCAAGAGACCCAGTACTTC. Encoded protein: CASRGQAQETQYF.

This clonotype was recorded at least ten times. The rearrangement joins TRBV5-5 to TRBJ1-1, with 8 bases lining up with TRBD1. CDR1 is SGHKS and CDR2 is YYEKEE in the germline V gene (reference sequence). The CDR3 is 13 residues long. V shed 5 bases, J shed 5 bases, and the junction held 5 bases outside the gene matches. CDR3 in amino acids: CASRPGGGTEAFF. For the CDR3, the DNA is TGTGCCAGCAGGCCAGGGGGCGGTACTGAAGCTTTCTTT.

The chain employs TRBV25-1 and TRBJ2-5, with no clear D. Trimming pared 3 bases from V and 2 bases from J, leaving 10 bases between. The length of the CDR3 is 14 residues. CDR1 and CDR2 (germline): MGHDK, SYGVNS. DNA of the CDR3: TGTGCCAGCAGTGATCTAACCCTTCAAGAGACCCAGTACTTC. Translating gives CASSDLTLQETQYF. Full variable domain (outside the CDR3, taken from reference TRBV25-1 and TRBJ2-5): EADIYQTPRYLVIGTGKKITLECSQTMGHDKMYWYQQDPGMELHLIHYSYGVNSTEKGDLSSESTVSRIRTEHFPLTLESARPSHTSQYLCASSDLTLQETQYFGPGTRLLVL.

In this sample, this clonotype turned up many times. The genes are TRBV7-2 and TRBJ2-7; 12 bases map to TRBD1. CDR1 SGHTA and CDR2 FQGNSA come from the germline V gene. The CDR3 runs 17 residues. V was pared by 5 bases and J by 4 bases, with 12 bases of the junction left unmatched. CDR3 sequence reads: CASSPSRGTGGFYEQYF. Written as DNA, the CDR3 is TGTGCCAGCAGCCCCTCCCGTGGGACAGGGGGCTTTTACGAGCAGTACTTC. The complete variable domain, with remaining parts taken from reference TRBV7-2 and TRBJ2-7, reads GAGVSQSPSNKVTEKGKDVELRCDPISGHTALYWYRQSLGQGLEFLIYFQGNSAPDKSGLPSDRFSAERTGGSVSTLTIQRTQQEDSAVYLCASSPSRGTGGFYEQYFGPGTRLTVT.

This clonotype was seen ten or more times. The chain links TRBV6-1 to TRBJ2-5; the match to TRBD1 covers 9 bases. Germline V lookup: CDR1 MNHNS, CDR2 SASEGT. This CDR3 has 16 amino acids. After removal of 7 bases from V and 4 bases from J, the junction contained 13 bases not matched to a gene. CDR3 sequence (DNA): TGTGCCAGCAACCCTACGGGACAGGGAAGTGGAGAGACCCAGTACTTC. It encodes CASNPTGQGSGETQYF.

The V call is TRBV29-1, the J call TRBJ1-2; D perhaps matches TRBD1 (5 bases). V was clipped by 0 bases and J by 7 bases, with 15 bases between them. This CDR3 has 14 residues. The germline gives CDR1 SQVTM, CDR2 ANQGSEA. CDR3 in DNA: TGCAGCGTTGAAGATGTACAAGGCGGGGGTGGCTACACCTTC. This codes for CSVEDVQGGGGYTF.

The chain combines TRBV6-5 with TRBJ2-7; 10 positions match TRBD1. With V trimmed by 4 bases and J by 6 bases, 6 bases remained unmatched. The germline gives CDR1 MNHEY, CDR2 SVGAGI. The CDR3 contains 14 residues. The CDR3 DNA reads TGTGCCAGCAGTTTAGCGACAGGGGGCACCGAGCAGTACTTC. This encodes CASSLATGGTEQYF.

The CDR3 coding sequence is TGTGCCAGCAGCCAAGATCGGACGGGCTACACCTTC. Residues: CASSQDRTGYTF. V is TRBV14 and J is TRBJ1-2; D is unresolved. The CDR3 is 12 amino acids. Germline assignment: CDR1 SGHDN and CDR2 FVKESK. Trimming took 0 bases from V and 8 from J, leaving 7 bases between them.